The present T cell receptor (beta chain) was sequenced within a study of T cell responses to AZD1222 COVID-19 vaccine. This table comes from immunoSEQ multiplex PCR, and its TCRdb copy is limited to in-frame clones, with some not included. The sample has roughly 150,000 clones, roughly nine tenths seen once; the top ten hold 6.9%. Trimming at V came to 5 bases and at J to 3 bases, leaving 7 bases not matched to a gene. The CDR3 loop spans 14 amino acids. Germline lookup yields CDR1 SQVTM and CDR2 ANQGSEA. The origin of this receptor is an adult who had recovered from COVID-19. The genes are TRBV29-1 and TRBJ1-1; TRBD1 matches 9 bases. The specimen comprised peripheral blood, sampled after recovery from COVID-19. The CDR3 loop is CSVPRRDRDTEAFF. CDR3 DNA sequence: TGCAGCGTTCCACGCCGGGACAGGGACACTGAAGCTTTCTTT.